This entry features one T cell receptor (beta chain) sequence. Antigen unknown. Use of 60 Vbeta and 13 Jbeta primers characterized the PCR. TCRdb's copy holds only in-frame clones and misses some; the assay was immunoSEQ multiplex PCR. The sample has about 170,000 clones, approximately 72% seen once. The V segment lost 0 bases and the J segment 8 bases; nucleotides outside the gene matches: 5. This CDR3 is 16 amino acids long. Looked up from germline, CDR1 is LNHNV and CDR2 is YYDKDF (reference sequence). The sample originates from a study of cytomegalovirus exposure and HLA in healthy donors. Study-level points and caveats: Only CMV serostatus was available as immune exposure information. The authors enumerated some 170 TCR beta chains as linked to cytomegalovirus. The authors judged a highly shared variant cluster likely a sequencing artifact.

This chain links TRBV15 with TRBJ1-6, with TRBD1 identical over 9 bases. The clonotype was recovered from a man aged 35 to 55 in good health and CMV-seropositive. The sequenced sample consisted of PBMCs. The CDR3 DNA sequence: TGTGCCACCAGCAGAGAACAGGGGGCATTCCATTCACCCCTCCACTTT. Protein: CATSREQGAFHSPLHF.